This TCR beta chain came from a study of shared clonotypes between healthy human individuals. Study-wide results and caveats: Genetic and exposure-history diversity was limited by the few donors.

The CDR3 extends over 14 amino acids. Germline-derived CDR1 and CDR2 are MDHEN and SYDVKM. With 5 bases removed from V and 3 bases from J, the gap between germline ends came to 13 bases. The assay was immunoSEQ multiplex PCR, and TCRdb's table has in-frame clones only and misses some. The table includes hundreds of thousands of clones, roughly 97% detected once. This clone showed up just once. Its matching antigen is unknown. The gene calls are TRBV28 and TRBJ1-1; D possibly corresponds to TRBD1 (5 bases). Input material: naive CD4+ T cells sorted from blood. The subset is: CD45RA+ positively selected. The receptor comes from a woman in her thirties in good health. CDR3 sequence: CASSPPTDYTEAFF. In nucleotides, the CDR3 is TGTGCCAGCAGTCCCCCGACAGATTACACTGAAGCTTTCTTT.